This T cell receptor beta chain was captured in a study of blood T cell repertoires in COVID-19. Study information: The origin of the acute and convalescent COVID-19 samples was the United States, Italy and Spain.

Seattle enrolled patients during active infection and tracked them longitudinally. CDR3 length: 14 residues. After removal of 2 bases from V and 5 bases from J, the junction contained 3 bases not matched to a gene. From germline, CDR1 is LGHNA and CDR2 YNFKEQ. Sequencing used immunoSEQ multiplex PCR; TCRdb keeps in-frame clones, though not all of them. This table has roughly 120,000 clones, 85% to 90% appearing once. This chain uses TRBV4-2 with TRBJ1-1; 9 bases align to TRBD1. The sample comprised peripheral blood. The source is a woman aged 55 to 70 with COVID-19, enrolled during active disease. The CDR3: CASSQTGGQTEAFF. Here the CDR3 DNA reads TGTGCCAGCAGCCAAACAGGGGGCCAAACTGAAGCTTTCTTT.